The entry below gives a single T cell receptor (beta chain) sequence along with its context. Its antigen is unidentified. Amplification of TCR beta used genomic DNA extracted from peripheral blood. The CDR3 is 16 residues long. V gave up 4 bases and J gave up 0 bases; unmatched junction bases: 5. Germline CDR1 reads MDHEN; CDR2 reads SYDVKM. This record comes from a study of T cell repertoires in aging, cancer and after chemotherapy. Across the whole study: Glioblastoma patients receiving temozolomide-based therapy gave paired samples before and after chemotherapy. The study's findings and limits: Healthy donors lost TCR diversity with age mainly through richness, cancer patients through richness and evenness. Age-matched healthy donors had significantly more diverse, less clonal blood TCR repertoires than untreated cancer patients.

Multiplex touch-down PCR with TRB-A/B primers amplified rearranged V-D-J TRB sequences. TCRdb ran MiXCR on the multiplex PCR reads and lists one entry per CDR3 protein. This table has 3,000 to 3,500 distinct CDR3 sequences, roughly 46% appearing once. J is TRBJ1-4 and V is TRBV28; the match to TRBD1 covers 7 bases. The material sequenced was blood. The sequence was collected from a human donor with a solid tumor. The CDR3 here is CASSSRQGATNEKLFF. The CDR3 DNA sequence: TGTGCCAGCAGTTCCCGACAGGGTGCAACTAATGAAAAACTGTTTTTT. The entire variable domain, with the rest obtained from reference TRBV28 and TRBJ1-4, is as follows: DVKVTQSSRYLVKRTGEKVFLECVQDMDHENMFWYRQDPGLGLRLIYFSYDVKMKEKGDIPEGYSVSREKKERFSLILESASTNQTSMYLCASSSRQGATNEKLFFGSGTQLSVL.